The clone carrying this TCR beta chain was seen a handful of times. Patients picked for sequencing had shown CD8+CD57+ cell expansion detected by flow cytometry. Germline-derived CDR1 and CDR2 are DFQATT and SNEGSKA (reference sequence). This CDR3 is built from 13 residues. Trimming removed 5 bases at V and 1 base at J, with 10 bases between. This sample is drawn from a study of CD8+CD57+ T cells in acquired aplastic anemia. Using genomic DNA as the template, TCR beta VDJ and CDR3 profiling was carried out. From the reads, TCRdb called clonotypes with MiXCR, one entry per CDR3 protein. The data show 95,000 to 150,000 distinct CDR3 sequences, over 30% seen once.

The material sequenced was sorted CD4+, CD8+, or CD8+CD57+ T cells (not recorded which) from PBMCs. This TCR was recovered from a human donor with aplastic anemia. This chain links TRBV20-1 with TRBJ2-3; D remains ambiguous. The CDR3 DNA follows: TGCAGTGCTGAACCCCCGGGCACAGATACGCAGTATTTT. Translation: CSAEPPGTDTQYF.